This T cell receptor (beta chain) was captured by sequencing in a study of blood T cells in healthy people across ages. At the level of the study: Template switching caught about one barcoded beta molecule for each two T cells.

With a J-beta primer mix and a sample-barcoded 5' primer, a second PCR ran roughly 6 to 12 cycles. Each of the cDNA molecules was tagged by a template-switch adaptor with 12 random nucleotides. TCRdb redid the calling of the 5' RACE reads with MiXCR, one entry per CDR3 protein. The data show around 1,000,000 distinct CDR3 sequences, 25% seen once. This CDR3 is built from 16 residues. V lost 3 bases to trimming and J lost 5 bases; unmatched junction nucleotides: 13. Germline V gives CDR1 SGDLS, CDR2 YYNGEE. This clonotype was seen repeatedly, ten times or more. These data also formed part of another study, on T cells of mothers and their children. This second study notes: For each mother, over 8 million TCR beta CDR3 reads were obtained, and for each child, some 3 million.

This sequence was found in a girl aged 2 to 10 in good health. Sequencing used blood. The chain combines TRBV9 with TRBJ2-5; 7 positions agree with TRBD2. DNA of the CDR3: TGTGCCAGCAGCGCCCTAGGGGCGGGAGATGGGGAGACCCAGTACTTC. Protein product: CASSALGAGDGETQYF. Combining the CDR3 with reference TRBV9 and TRBJ2-5 gives the whole variable domain DSGVTQTPKHLITATGQRVTLRCSPRSGDLSVYWYQQSLDQGLQFLIQYYNGEERAKGNILERFSAQQFPDLHSELNLSSLELGDSALYFCASSALGAGDGETQYFGPGTRLLVL.